This is a list of T cell receptor beta chains from one sample in a study of tumor and adjacent non-tumor tissue in lung cancer. TCRdb used MiXCR to reprocess the multiplex PCR reads, holding one entry per CDR3 protein. The data contain about 200,000 distinct CDR3 sequences, 71% of them seen just once; the ten biggest clones take up 25%. Input material: lung tumor tissue. These receptors were collected from a man aged 60 to 69 with non-small cell lung cancer. Each CDR3 is given with its conserved first and last residue. A D gene is named only where the DNA matches it firmly. Some rows have no size entry. The others give once, few or many, or a class for an expanded clone.

D	V	J	size	length	CDR3
.	TRBV6-1	TRBJ2-3	.	14	CASSEWGSADIQYF
TRBD1	TRBV4-1	TRBJ2-2	.	15	CAISRGQANTGELFF
.	TRBV11-2	TRBJ2-7	.	14	CASSYFSGVYVQYF
.	TRBV11-2	TRBJ2-5	many	17	CASSLVPRGTIQETQYF
TRBD1	TRBV3-1	TRBJ1-2	.	15	CASSPRDRGHYGYTF
.	TRBV6-5	TRBJ2-5	.	14	CAGSGTGTAWAQYF
.	TRBV12-3/TRBV12-4	TRBJ2-1	.	14	CSSSLWEYQDEQFF
.	TRBV6-6	TRBJ2-7	many	15	CASRAQDRVSYEQYF
.	TRBV6-6	TRBJ2-1	.	14	CASTGTTKHYEHFF
TRBD1	TRBV11-2	TRBJ2-2	.	15	CASSSRQGAAGHLYF
TRBD2	TRBV20-1	TRBJ2-4	many	15	CSGVLAGGAKNIQYF
.	TRBV12-3/TRBV12-4	TRBJ1-5	many	14	CASGDTDSNQPQHF
.	TRBV18	TRBJ2-3	.	16	CASSPMTSGLADTQYF
TRBD2	TRBV20-1	TRBJ2-7	.	13	CSAKPGLGYEQYF
TRBD2	TRBV29-1	TRBJ2-7	.	14	CSAEGTSGSYEQYF
.	TRBV28	TRBJ1-1	once	12	CASIFMNTEVFF
.	TRBV29-1	TRBJ2-7	.	11	CSATKSYEQYF
.	TRBV20-1	TRBJ2-7	few	17	CSARDRERGPSRGEQYF
.	TRBV11-3	TRBJ2-3	few	13	CASSFLGADTHYF
.	TRBV10-2	TRBJ2-7	many	14	CASGSLESSYEQYF
.	TRBV20-1	TRBJ2-1	many	12	CSASSRYNEQFF
TRBD1	TRBV12-5	TRBJ2-3	few	15	CASGLEGGPADTQYF
.	TRBV7-6	TRBJ2-1	once	15	CASSRTSGFYKEQFF
.	TRBV6-5	TRBJ2-3	many	15	CASSYSLDRGRSQYF
TRBD1	TRBV6-5	TRBJ1-2	.	16	CAGRLTWTGGERGYTF
.	TRBV10-1	TRBJ2-2	.	14	CTTSAVGDTGELFF
TRBD2	TRBV11-3	TRBJ2-5	.	15	CASSQQLAGMETQYF
.	TRBV20-1	TRBJ2-1	.	17	CSARARERAFSYNAQLF
.	TRBV5-4	TRBJ2-5	few	13	CASSLRGEETQYF
TRBD1	TRBV6-2/TRBV6-3	TRBJ2-3	.	15	CGSRTGSRGPHTQYF
TRBD1	TRBV11-2	TRBJ2-2	few	15	CASSSRQGAAGVLLF
.	TRBV12-3/TRBV12-4	TRBJ2-5	many	13	CASSPLPRETQYF
.	TRBV6-2/TRBV6-3	TRBJ2-2	.	15	CASSDEGVSTRELFF
.	TRBV5-5	TRBJ2-1	.	17	CASSLSNLVGVFNEQFF
TRBD1	TRBV6-1	TRBJ1-6	.	15	CASSPRTGQNSPLHF
.	TRBV6-6	TRBJ2-3	many	14	CASSYGGRTDTQYF
.	TRBV24-1	TRBJ2-3	.	15	CATSDVGLATDTQYF
TRBD1	TRBV29-1	TRBJ1-2	.	13	CSVAGTGAYGYTF
TRBD1	TRBV30	TRBJ2-5	.	15	CAWTKGQSLQETQYF
TRBD1	TRBV4-2	TRBJ1-2	.	17	CASSQGTGGAFIGDYTF
.	TRBV5-8	TRBJ1-5	few	14	CASSLEGLHQPQHF
TRBD2	TRBV7-8	TRBJ2-7	many	15	CASRPRLAGGNEQYF
.	TRBV11-2	TRBJ2-5	.	14	CANSPTTDQETQYF
TRBD2	TRBV11-3	TRBJ2-1	many	13	CASSPPSGVEQFF
.	TRBV6-5	TRBJ2-7	few	14	CASSGQISSYEQYF
.	TRBV12-3/TRBV12-4	TRBJ2-5	few	14	CASSPGPDRETQYF
.	TRBV20-1	TRBJ1-1	many	13	CSARVSGNTEAFF
TRBD1	TRBV4-1	TRBJ2-5	many	16	CASSQDRTGGEETQYF
.	TRBV6-2/TRBV6-3	TRBJ2-7	.	13	CASSYTDVNEQYF
TRBD1	TRBV4-3	TRBJ2-7	.	14	CASSSRTGGNDQYF
.	TRBV12-3/TRBV12-4	TRBJ2-1	.	13	CASSPWVYNEQFF
.	TRBV20-1	TRBJ2-7	.	13	CSVRPASFYEQYF
.	TRBV11-3	TRBJ2-3	.	16	CASNLDAGGRTDTQYF
.	TRBV11-2	TRBJ1-2	.	13	CASSPTRDYGYTF
TRBD2	TRBV12-3/TRBV12-4	TRBJ2-1	.	15	CAIGSSGRGGNEQFF
.	TRBV4-1	TRBJ2-7	once	15	CASCQDNREGYEQYF
.	TRBV20-1	TRBJ2-7	.	15	CSASSHPGTRGEQYF